The 17 T cell receptor beta chains reported below all come from one sample, sequenced in a study of CD8 T cells in ankylosing spondylitis (dated by TCRdb to 2017 to 2019). The library relied on 5' RACE. The run used an Illumina HiSeq 2500. Through fastp at Q25 and MiXCR, TCRdb rebuilt clones from the public reads, retaining in-frame beta chains. Rows are combined by CDR3 protein, so each entry shows the most common genes and DNA. The table for this sample lists fewer than 250,000 distinct CDR3 sequences; over 9.5% of them were counted only once. The ten largest clones take up about 2.5% of the sample. The sequencing input was blood, either unsorted or a sorted T cell fraction (not recorded which). The receptor set was obtained from a male donor with ankylosing spondylitis or in good health (not recorded which).

This clonotype was seen repeatedly, ten times or more. The chain couples TRBV30 to TRBJ2-3; D not certain. This CDR3 contains 14 residues. Germline CDR1 GTSNPN, CDR2 SVGIG (reference sequence). Between the trimmed V and J ends, which lost 2 bases and 0 bases, there was a span of 9 bases. The CDR3: CAWSSGTSTDTQYF. The CDR3 coding sequence is TGTGCCTGGAGTTCCGGTACTAGCACAGATACGCAGTATTTT.

There are many counts of this clonotype. The CDR3 is CASSRQGVDGYTF. In DNA form, the CDR3 reads TGTGCCAGCAGCAGACAGGGGGTCGATGGCTACACCTTC. The J gene is TRBJ1-2, the V gene TRBV25-1; 9 bases line up with TRBD1. The germline CDR1 and CDR2 sequences are MGHDK and SYGVNS. The CDR3 sequence is 13 residues long. Trimming at V came to 6 bases and at J to 6 bases, leaving 5 bases not matched to a gene.

This clonotype occurred many times. The rearrangement joins TRBV5-1 to TRBJ2-7; D remains ambiguous. Trimming removed 0 bases from V and 2 bases from J, with 9 bases in between. The length of the CDR3 is 14 residues. Looked up from germline, CDR1 is SGHRS and CDR2 is YFSETQ. The CDR3 DNA reads TGCGCCAGCAGCTTGGGACTCCGAACCTACGAGCAGTACTTC. Residues: CASSLGLRTYEQYF.

This clonotype was seen ten or more times. The J gene is TRBJ1-2, the V gene TRBV12-3 or TRBV12-4; maybe TRBD1 (5 bases). Trimming left V 5 bases short and J 4 bases short, with 17 bases between. The CDR3 runs 15 residues. The CDR3 sequence: CASSPLQAGVYGYTF. For the CDR3, the DNA is TGTGCCAGCAGTCCCCTACAGGCGGGAGTCTATGGCTACACCTTC.

The chain joins TRBV11-2 to TRBJ1-1; D is possibly TRBD1 (5 bases). The CDR3 is 14 residues long. Germline values: CDR1 SGHAT, CDR2 FQNNGV. Trimming stripped 0 bases from V and 6 bases from J, with 11 bases between. The DNA of the CDR3 is TGTGCCAGCAGCTTAGAGGGGGTGGGCTCTGAAGCTTTCTTT. Protein sequence: CASSLEGVGSEAFF.

This clonotype was seen many times. The chain is built from TRBV7-9 and TRBJ2-2; TRBD1 is a possible D gene (5 bases). V gave up 8 bases and J gave up 1 base, with 11 bases separating them. This CDR3 comprises 14 residues. CDR1 is SEHNR and CDR2 is FQNEAQ in the germline V gene (reference sequence). CDR3 protein: CASESQGNTGELFF. The CDR3 DNA follows: TGTGCCAGCGAATCTCAGGGGAACACCGGGGAGCTGTTTTTT.

This clonotype has ten or more counts. CDR3 protein: CASSLVRRNEQFF. DNA for the CDR3: TGTGCCAGCAGTTTAGTGCGGCGCAATGAGCAGTTCTTC. The V call is TRBV12-3 or TRBV12-4, the J call TRBJ2-1; D is uncertain. CDR3 length: 13 amino acids. V gave up 1 base and J gave up 6 bases, with 7 bases separating them.

This chain joins TRBV25-1 and TRBJ2-3; no clear D. Germline V gene lookup returns CDR1 MGHDK and CDR2 SYGVNS. V shed 8 bases and J shed 2 bases, with 17 bases lying between them. This CDR3 is built from 15 residues. Here the CDR3 reads CASGAGIEYTDTQYF. In DNA, the CDR3 is TGTGCCAGCGGTGCAGGTATCGAATACACAGATACGCAGTATTTT.

This clonotype came up many times. V is TRBV5-1 and J is TRBJ2-1, with D possibly TRBD2 on 6 matching bases. Trimming took off 3 bases at V and 4 bases at J, with 14 bases between the two ends. Germline V gives CDR1 SGHRS, CDR2 YFSETQ. The CDR3 covers 15 residues. CDR3: CASSWDSLGYNEQFF. The CDR3 DNA sequence: TGCGCCAGCAGCTGGGACTCCTTGGGTTACAATGAGCAGTTCTTC.

This clonotype appeared many times. The V and J genes are TRBV24-1 and TRBJ2-1, with TRBD2 matching over 13 bases. V dropped 7 bases and J dropped 7; count of bases not matched to a gene: 9. This CDR3 has 16 residues. Germline V gives CDR1 KGHDR, CDR2 SFDVKD. CDR3 sequence: CATSHRGTSGINEQFF. The CDR3 DNA reads as TGTGCCACCAGCCACCGGGGGACTAGCGGGATAAATGAGCAGTTCTTC.

This chain joins TRBV6-1 and TRBJ2-7; 8 nucleotides agree with TRBD2. After removal of 5 bases from V and 5 bases from J, the junction contained 17 bases not matched to a gene. Germline CDR1 reads MNHNS; CDR2 reads SASEGT. The CDR3 is 17 residues long. The CDR3 loop is CASSPPPGSGNMHEQYF. The DNA for the CDR3 is TGTGCCAGCAGTCCCCCCCCGGGTAGCGGGAACATGCACGAGCAGTACTTC.

The chain has TRBV12-3 or TRBV12-4 and TRBJ2-7; perhaps TRBD1 as D (6 bases). The V and J ends lost 3 bases and 3 bases respectively, with 12 bases between them. CDR3 length: 14 amino acids. Here the CDR3 reads CASSFAGEDYEQYF. In DNA form, the CDR3 reads TGTGCCAGCAGTTTCGCAGGGGAAGACTACGAGCAGTACTTC.

This clonotype was picked up many times. The chain links TRBV6-1 to TRBJ1-2; 7 bases are shared with TRBD1. Trimming cost V 2 bases and J 6 bases; bases outside gene matches: 12. Germline CDR1 MNHNS, CDR2 SASEGT. The CDR3 has 16 residues. The CDR3 DNA is TGTGCCAGCAGTGAATATTTGAGGGGGCGATCTGATGGCTACACCTTC. Translating gives CASSEYLRGRSDGYTF.

This clonotype was seen more than once but under ten times. The V and J genes are TRBV20-1 and TRBJ2-1; 9 bases agree with TRBD1. The V and J ends lost 3 bases and 9 bases, in that order; junction bases with no gene match: 27. The CDR3 runs to 20 residues. Germline CDR1 and CDR2: DFQATT and SNEGSKA (reference sequence). The CDR3, as DNA: TGCAGTGCTAGCCAACTAACGGGACAGGGACCCCCCACAATGTATCGTGAGCAGTTCTTC. Amino acid sequence: CSASQLTGQGPPTMYREQFF.

This clonotype was seen repeatedly, ten times or more. V is TRBV10-2 and J is TRBJ2-1; D possibly corresponds to TRBD1 (6 bases). This CDR3 is built from 16 residues. The germline V gene has CDR1 WSHSY and CDR2 SAAADI. V was pared by 3 bases and J by 6 bases, with 18 bases between. CDR3 loop: CASSELQGQSTNEQFF. As DNA, the CDR3 is TGCGCCAGCAGTGAACTTCAGGGGCAGAGCACCAATGAGCAGTTCTTC.

The chain uses TRBV20-1 and TRBJ2-1; 8 bases map to TRBD2. The J segment lost 6 bases and the V segment lost 7 bases, leaving 8 bases of the junction unmatched. The CDR3 is made up of 13 amino acids. CDR1 is DFQATT, CDR2 SNEGSKA, per germline (reference sequence). The CDR3, as DNA: TGCAGTGTCCCCGGGAGGGTCTTCAATGAGCAGTTCTTC. It is translated as CSVPGRVFNEQFF.

The sample holds many counts of this clonotype. This chain connects TRBV6-1 to TRBJ2-7; D tentatively fits TRBD1 or TRBD2 (5 bases each). V shed 6 bases and J shed 0 bases, with 15 bases lying between them. CDR3 length: 15 residues. CDR1 and CDR2 from the germline V gene are MNHNS and SASEGT. This CDR3 is CASSPGAGSSYEQYF. The CDR3, as DNA: TGTGCCAGCAGCCCCGGGGCAGGGAGCTCCTACGAGCAGTACTTC.